This T cell receptor beta chain appears in the sequencing data of a study of blood T cells in healthy people across ages (dated by TCRdb to the mid-2010s). With regard to the full study: In model experiments, roughly one uniquely barcoded TCR beta cDNA molecule per two T cells was captured by template switching. Two additional independent replicas of 1 million unique cDNA reads from the same blood draw were analyzed for two donors (one aged 18 to 30 and one aged 80 or older). Age-related changes in TCR beta repertoire diversity were measured in the study by deep sequencing normalized with unique cDNA molecular identifiers. Donors of different ages were randomly distributed across sequencing lanes to avoid experimental bias. Donors were grouped into four age groups: young (average about 15 years), middle-aged (about 38), aged (about 60) and long-lived (approximately 75).

Of note for this clonotype: The antigen this receptor binds is unknown. No qualities accompany the bases; no much larger clone lies one base away.

The paper's findings and limits, for the study overall: Because donor CMV infection status was unknown, age-related changes in expanded clonotypes were potentially confounded. A strong correlation was found between observed TCR beta diversity and the percentage of naive T cells measured by flow cytometry. Since profiling was done on bulk unsorted PBMCs, naive and antigen-experienced compartments could not be conclusively compared. Compared with the aged group, the long-lived group had more naive CD4+ T cells, fewer expanded clones and increased TCR diversity, a pattern suggesting age selection. Observed TCR beta diversity per million T cells fell roughly linearly with age, and a significant reduction was already apparent by age around 40. Estimates of total diversity based on one million sequenced T cells were considered lower bounds and underestimates.

Donors were under 40 systemically healthy Caucasian individuals from Russia aged about 6 to 100 years. Ten milliliters of peripheral blood were drawn from each donor into EDTA-treated Vacutainer tubes. Ficoll-Paque density-gradient centrifugation was used to isolate PBMCs, with at least 6.5 million obtained per sample. Trizol reagent was used to extract total RNA from the PBMCs, yielding at least 6 micrograms per sample. For every donor, an aliquot of PBMCs went through flow cytometry to measure the percentages of naive CD45RAhigh/CD27high T cells. Libraries were prepared through 5' RACE. Sequencing relied on an Illumina HiSeq 2500. The second PCR ran for about 7 to 11 cycles and used a J-beta primer mix along with a sample-barcoded 5' primer. A template-switch 5' adaptor carrying 12 random nucleotides introduced a unique molecular identifier onto each TCR beta cDNA molecule. Each sample yielded at least 2.5 million CDR3-containing paired-end reads. All of the RNA was converted into first-strand cDNA using the Mint cDNA synthesis kit, with a TRBC-specific oligonucleotide serving as the primer. All cDNA was treated with uracil-DNA glycosylase and then went through a first 18-cycle PCR with the universal primers M1SS and BC2_uni_R. In the paper's pipeline: Each sample was normalized by randomly selecting 1 million high-quality reads, each carrying a distinct molecular identifier. Instead of being binned into consensus sequences, reads that shared molecular identifiers were thrown out. MiTCR, set to a Q25 quality threshold and the strictest error-elimination algorithm, was used for CDR3 identification, clonotype clustering and error correction. A nonparametric unseen species model with Euler transformation was used to estimate a lower bound on total TCR beta diversity. Using fastp at Q25 and MiXCR, TCRdb reprocessed the public reads and kept productive beta chains. Each entry merges the rows of one CDR3 protein and shows their most common DNA and genes. It is TCRdb's table, rather than the study itself, that gives the V and J calls and clone size. The table for this sample lists some 1.6 million distinct CDR3 sequences; around 35% of them were counted only once. Of the sample, about 11% falls within the top ten clones.

The cysteine opens and the phenylalanine closes a CDR3 of 16 amino acids. The read is trimmed to its CDR3 DNA, 48 bases read in frame from base 1. CDR1 and CDR2 (SGDLS, YYNGEE) derive from the germline V gene. V is cut back by 6 bases and J by 8 bases, with 13 bases in the junction unmatched. The rearranged segments are TRBV9 and TRBJ2-3, with TRBD2 identical over 12 junction bases. The specimen was blood. This sequence originates from a woman aged 25 to 39 in good health. The CDR3 loop reads CASNLGRLAGAGTQYF. DNA sequence: TGTGCCAGCAACCTTGGAAGACTAGCGGGAGCAGGTACGCAGTATTTT.